These T cell receptor beta chains were read from a single sample in a study of shared clonotypes between healthy human individuals. Assay: immunoSEQ multiplex PCR; the TCRdb copy retains only in-frame clones and omits some. The sample lists some 530,000 clones; 81% were seen once. Sequencing was carried out using PBMCs. Source of these receptors: a woman aged 40 to 50 in good health. Some clones in this sample may be carry-over from other donors' samples. Each CDR3 is given with its conserved first and last residue. A D gene is named only where the DNA matches it firmly. Clone size is stated in some rows and not others, as once, few, many or a class when expanded.

cdr3_length: 12
v_call: TRBV10-3
d_call: -
clone_size: many
j_call: TRBJ1-1
cdr3_nt: TGTGCCAGCCAGGGGCCAACCCCTGAAGCTTTCTTT
cdr3_aa: CASQGPTPEAFF

cdr3_length: 13
v_call: TRBV10-2
d_call: -
clone_size: many
j_call: TRBJ1-2
cdr3_nt: TGCGCCAGCAGTGAGTGGGGGGACTATGGCTACACCTTC
cdr3_aa: CASSEWGDYGYTF

cdr3_length: 15
v_call: TRBV19
d_call: TRBD1
clone_size: few
j_call: TRBJ1-3
cdr3_nt: TGTGCCAGTAGTCCTGGGCGACAGGGTCGTAACACCATATATTTT
cdr3_aa: CASSPGRQGRNTIYF

cdr3_length: 16
v_call: TRBV18
d_call: -
clone_size: -
j_call: TRBJ2-7
cdr3_nt: TGTGCCAGCTCACCTGCCCCTCCCGCGGGCGGTACCGAGCAGTACTTC
cdr3_aa: CASSPAPPAGGTEQYF

cdr3_length: 15
v_call: TRBV10-3
d_call: TRBD1
clone_size: -
j_call: TRBJ2-3
cdr3_nt: TGTGCCACCATGATTGGTACAGGGGGCGTAGATACGCAGTATTTT
cdr3_aa: CATMIGTGGVDTQYF

cdr3_length: 13
v_call: TRBV10-2
d_call: -
clone_size: -
j_call: TRBJ1-1
cdr3_nt: TGCGCCAGCAGTGATTGGGGGAACACTGAAGCTTTCTTT
cdr3_aa: CASSDWGNTEAFF

cdr3_length: 13
v_call: TRBV7-3
d_call: -
clone_size: -
j_call: TRBJ1-2
cdr3_nt: TGTGCCAGCAGCACCGGTCCCAACTATGGCTACACCTTC
cdr3_aa: CASSTGPNYGYTF

cdr3_length: 12
v_call: TRBV7-2
d_call: -
clone_size: -
j_call: TRBJ1-1
cdr3_nt: TGTGCCAGCAGCGGCAGGGTAACTGAAGCTTTCTTT
cdr3_aa: CASSGRVTEAFF

cdr3_length: 15
v_call: TRBV19
d_call: -
clone_size: -
j_call: TRBJ2-7
cdr3_nt: TGTGCCAGTAGTCCTGGGACTCCCAGCTCCTACGAGCAGTACTTC
cdr3_aa: CASSPGTPSSYEQYF

cdr3_length: 15
v_call: TRBV5-1
d_call: -
clone_size: -
j_call: TRBJ1-2
cdr3_nt: TGCGCCAGCAGCTCGGCCGCGGACAGAAACTATGGCTACACCTTC
cdr3_aa: CASSSAADRNYGYTF

cdr3_length: 13
v_call: TRBV7-9
d_call: -
clone_size: -
j_call: TRBJ2-7
cdr3_nt: TGTGCCAGCAGCTCTATCGATGCCTACGAGCAGTACTTC
cdr3_aa: CASSSIDAYEQYF

cdr3_length: 14
v_call: TRBV18
d_call: TRBD2
clone_size: few
j_call: TRBJ2-2
cdr3_nt: TGTGCCAGCTCGGTTAATAGCGGGACCGGGGAGCTGTTTTTT
cdr3_aa: CASSVNSGTGELFF

cdr3_length: 14
v_call: TRBV7-2
d_call: -
clone_size: -
j_call: TRBJ1-2
cdr3_nt: TGTGCCAACAGCAGCTATGGGGTGGCCTATGGCTACACCTTC
cdr3_aa: CANSSYGVAYGYTF

cdr3_length: 13
v_call: TRBV7-9
d_call: -
clone_size: -
j_call: TRBJ1-1
cdr3_nt: TGTGCCAGCAGCGAAACAGGCTACACTGAAGCTTTCTTT
cdr3_aa: CASSETGYTEAFF

cdr3_length: 19
v_call: TRBV7-3
d_call: TRBD2
clone_size: -
j_call: TRBJ2-5
cdr3_nt: TGTGCCAGCAGCTTAACCTCCGGGACTAGCGGGAGAGTTGAAGAGACCCAGTACTTC
cdr3_aa: CASSLTSGTSGRVEETQYF

cdr3_length: 15
v_call: TRBV14
d_call: TRBD1
clone_size: -
j_call: TRBJ2-1
cdr3_nt: TGTGCCAGCAGCGGTCCAGGGGGCTCCTACAATGAGCAGTTCTTC
cdr3_aa: CASSGPGGSYNEQFF

cdr3_length: 14
v_call: TRBV10-3
d_call: -
clone_size: -
j_call: TRBJ2-7
cdr3_nt: TGTGCCATCAGTGAGTCTCCGGGTGTCTACGAGCAGTACTTC
cdr3_aa: CAISESPGVYEQYF

cdr3_length: 16
v_call: TRBV5-1
d_call: -
clone_size: -
j_call: TRBJ1-2
cdr3_nt: TGCGCCAGCAGCCGCGCGGAGGATAGCGGGTCGAATGGCTACACCTTC
cdr3_aa: CASSRAEDSGSNGYTF

cdr3_length: 13
v_call: TRBV15
d_call: -
clone_size: -
j_call: TRBJ1-5
cdr3_nt: TGTGCCACCAGCAGAGATCTAGGTCAGCCCCAGCATTTT
cdr3_aa: CATSRDLGQPQHF

cdr3_length: 16
v_call: TRBV5-4
d_call: TRBD2
clone_size: -
j_call: TRBJ2-1
cdr3_nt: TGTGCCAGCAGCTCCCTCCCGGGACTAGTGGTCAACGAGCAGTTCTTC
cdr3_aa: CASSSLPGLVVNEQFF

cdr3_length: 18
v_call: TRBV9
d_call: -
clone_size: -
j_call: TRBJ2-6
cdr3_nt: TGTGCCAGCAGCCCAAGGAGGGGGACAAACTCTGGGGCCAACGTCCTGACTTTC
cdr3_aa: CASSPRRGTNSGANVLTF

cdr3_length: 15
v_call: TRBV7-6
d_call: -
clone_size: -
j_call: TRBJ2-2
cdr3_nt: TGTGCCAGCAGCCTACGGACAGGAGGGGCCGGGGAGCTGTTTTTT
cdr3_aa: CASSLRTGGAGELFF

cdr3_length: 15
v_call: TRBV10-3
d_call: -
clone_size: -
j_call: TRBJ2-3
cdr3_nt: TGTGCCATCAGTGAGCCTAGCGTGAAAGCAGATACGCAGTATTTT
cdr3_aa: CAISEPSVKADTQYF

cdr3_length: 15
v_call: TRBV28
d_call: TRBD1
clone_size: -
j_call: TRBJ1-2
cdr3_nt: TGTGCCAGCAGGCCCCCAGGGGGCCTGGGCTATGGCTACACCTTC
cdr3_aa: CASRPPGGLGYGYTF

cdr3_length: 13
v_call: TRBV15
d_call: -
clone_size: -
j_call: TRBJ2-2
cdr3_nt: TGTGCCACCAGCAGTGCCACCACCGGGGAGCTGTTTTTT
cdr3_aa: CATSSATTGELFF

cdr3_length: 14
v_call: TRBV7-2
d_call: TRBD2
clone_size: -
j_call: TRBJ2-5
cdr3_nt: TGTGCCAGCAGCCTCGGACTAGCGAAAGAGACCCAGTACTTC
cdr3_aa: CASSLGLAKETQYF

cdr3_length: 14
v_call: TRBV10-3
d_call: -
clone_size: -
j_call: TRBJ2-7
cdr3_nt: TGTGCCATCAGTGATCTAGACACCTCCTACGAGCAGTACTTC
cdr3_aa: CAISDLDTSYEQYF

cdr3_length: 14
v_call: TRBV7-2
d_call: TRBD1
clone_size: -
j_call: TRBJ2-1
cdr3_nt: TGTGCCAGCAGCCCAGGGGGTGAATACAATGAGCAGTTCTTC
cdr3_aa: CASSPGGEYNEQFF

cdr3_length: 15
v_call: TRBV5-4
d_call: -
clone_size: -
j_call: TRBJ2-3
cdr3_nt: TGTGCCAGCAGCTTGGGTTCGTATTGGACAGATACGCAGTATTTT
cdr3_aa: CASSLGSYWTDTQYF

cdr3_length: 12
v_call: TRBV7-6
d_call: -
clone_size: -
j_call: TRBJ1-2
cdr3_nt: TGTGCCAGCAGCGTGTCGGGGTATGGCTACACCTTC
cdr3_aa: CASSVSGYGYTF

cdr3_length: 16
v_call: TRBV5-1
d_call: TRBD2
clone_size: -
j_call: TRBJ2-3
cdr3_nt: TGCGCCAGCAGCCAGGGCGGACTAGCGGGCACAGATACGCAGTATTTT
cdr3_aa: CASSQGGLAGTDTQYF

cdr3_length: 14
v_call: TRBV10-3
d_call: -
clone_size: -
j_call: TRBJ1-2
cdr3_nt: TGTGCCATCAGTGAACAGCTCCTTCTCTATGGCTACACCTTC
cdr3_aa: CAISEQLLLYGYTF

cdr3_length: 17
v_call: TRBV7-9
d_call: TRBD2
clone_size: once
j_call: TRBJ2-7
cdr3_nt: TGTGCCAGCAGCTTAGGGGGACTAGCGGGAGTTTCCTACGAGCAGTACTTC
cdr3_aa: CASSLGGLAGVSYEQYF

cdr3_length: 16
v_call: TRBV9
d_call: TRBD2
clone_size: -
j_call: TRBJ2-5
cdr3_nt: TGTGCCAGCAGCATTGGGACTAGCGGGCGACAAGAGACCCAGTACTTC
cdr3_aa: CASSIGTSGRQETQYF

cdr3_length: 16
v_call: TRBV5-1
d_call: -
clone_size: -
j_call: TRBJ1-4
cdr3_nt: TGCGCCAGCAGCGTGGACGGAGTTGCAACTAATGAAAAACTGTTTTTT
cdr3_aa: CASSVDGVATNEKLFF

cdr3_length: 15
v_call: TRBV5-1
d_call: -
clone_size: -
j_call: TRBJ2-6
cdr3_nt: TGCGCCAGCAACGAGGTATCCTCTGGGGCCAACGTCCTGACTTTC
cdr3_aa: CASNEVSSGANVLTF

cdr3_length: 15
v_call: TRBV9
d_call: TRBD1
clone_size: -
j_call: TRBJ1-2
cdr3_nt: TGTGCCAGCAGCGGAACCCGGGACAGCTCCTATGGCTACACCTTC
cdr3_aa: CASSGTRDSSYGYTF

cdr3_length: 15
v_call: TRBV7-2
d_call: -
clone_size: -
j_call: TRBJ2-4
cdr3_nt: TGTGCCAGCAGCTTAGTTGCTAGCGCAGGAAACATTCAGTACTTC
cdr3_aa: CASSLVASAGNIQYF

cdr3_length: 15
v_call: TRBV6-1
d_call: -
clone_size: -
j_call: TRBJ1-5
cdr3_nt: TGTGCCAGCAGTAGAGGTACGGGTCTCAATCAGCCCCAGCATTTT
cdr3_aa: CASSRGTGLNQPQHF

cdr3_length: 13
v_call: TRBV28
d_call: TRBD1
clone_size: -
j_call: TRBJ2-7
cdr3_nt: TGTGCCGATCCGGGACAGGTTGCCTACGAGCAGTACTTC
cdr3_aa: CADPGQVAYEQYF